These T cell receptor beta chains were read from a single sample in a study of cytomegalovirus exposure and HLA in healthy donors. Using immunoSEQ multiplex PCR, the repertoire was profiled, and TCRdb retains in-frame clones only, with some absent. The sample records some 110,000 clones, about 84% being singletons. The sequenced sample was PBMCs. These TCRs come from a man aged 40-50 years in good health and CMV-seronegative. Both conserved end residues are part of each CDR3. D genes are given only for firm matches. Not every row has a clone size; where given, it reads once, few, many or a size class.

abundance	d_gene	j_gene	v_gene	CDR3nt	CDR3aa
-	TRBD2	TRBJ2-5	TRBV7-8	TGTGCCAGCAGGCCCGGCCGGGAGGGAAAGACCCAGTACTTC	CASRPGREGKTQYF
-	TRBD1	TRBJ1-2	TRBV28	TGTGCCAGCAGTTTAGGACAGGGGGCATACTATGGCTACACCTTC	CASSLGQGAYYGYTF
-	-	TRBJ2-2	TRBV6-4	TGTGCCAGTCGCTTAGGGGCCGGGGAGCTGTTTTTT	CASRLGAGELFF
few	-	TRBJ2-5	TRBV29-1	TGCAGCGTTAACAGGGGAGGCAGAGAGACCCAGTACTTC	CSVNRGGRETQYF
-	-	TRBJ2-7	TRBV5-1	TGCGCCAGCAGCGAGCAGGGTACTTTCGAGCAGTACTTC	CASSEQGTFEQYF
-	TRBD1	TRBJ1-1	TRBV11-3	TGTGCCAGCAGCTTTCCGGGACAGGAAGCTTTCTTT	CASSFPGQEAFF
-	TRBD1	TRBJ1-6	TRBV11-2	TGTGCCAGCACGGGACAGTTTAGTAATTCACCCCTCCACTTT	CASTGQFSNSPLHF
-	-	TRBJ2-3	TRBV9	TGTGCCAGCAGCGTATTGGGGGGGCGGGTGGATACGCAGTATTTT	CASSVLGGRVDTQYF
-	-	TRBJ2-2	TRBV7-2	TGTGCCAGCAGCTTTGAGGGATCCGGGGAGCTGTTTTTT	CASSFEGSGELFF
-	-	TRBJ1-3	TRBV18	TGTGCCAGCTCACCATTCACCACAGTTCTCTCTGGAAACACCATATATTTT	CASSPFTTVLSGNTIYF
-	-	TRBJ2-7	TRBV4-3	TGCGCCAGCAGCCCATGGGCGGGTCAAAGCTCCTACGAGCAGTACTTC	CASSPWAGQSSYEQYF
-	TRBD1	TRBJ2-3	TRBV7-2	TGTGCCAGCAGCTTCACCCCCGCAGGGGGCCAAGATACGCAGTATTTT	CASSFTPAGGQDTQYF
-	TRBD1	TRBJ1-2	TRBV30	TGTGCCTGGAGAAGAACAGGGGGCTACGGCTACACCTTC	CAWRRTGGYGYTF
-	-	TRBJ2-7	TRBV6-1	TGTGCCAGCTCCGGGGAGGGGGGGGCCTACGAGCAGTACTTC	CASSGEGGAYEQYF
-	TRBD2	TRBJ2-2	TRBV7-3	TGTGCCAGCAGCTCGCATCTAGCGGGGGCGAACACCGGGGAGCTGTTTTTT	CASSSHLAGANTGELFF
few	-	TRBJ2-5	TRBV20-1	TGCAGTGCTAGTTTCTCCGAGACCCAGTACTTC	CSASFSETQYF
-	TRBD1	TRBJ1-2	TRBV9	TGTGCCAGCAGCGCGGACAGGTTCGAAGGCTACACCTTC	CASSADRFEGYTF
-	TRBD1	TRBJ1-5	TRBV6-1	TGTGCCAGCATTCACAGGGGCCGTCAGCCCCAGCATTTT	CASIHRGRQPQHF
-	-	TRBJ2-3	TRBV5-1	TGCGCCAGCAGCTTGGACTACACAGATACGCAGTATTTT	CASSLDYTDTQYF
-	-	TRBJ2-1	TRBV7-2	TGTGCCAGCAGCTTACTAGCTGGTGCTGAGCAGTTCTTC	CASSLLAGAEQFF
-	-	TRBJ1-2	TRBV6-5	TGTGCCAGCAGTTTTCCCTTGGGGGCTGGCTACACCTTC	CASSFPLGAGYTF
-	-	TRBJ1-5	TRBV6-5	TGTGCCAGCAGTACGGGACAAAGAGGTCAGCCCCAGCATTTT	CASSTGQRGQPQHF
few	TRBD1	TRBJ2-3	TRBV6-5	TGTGCCAGCCTAGACAGGGGGCTTACAGATACGCAGTATTTT	CASLDRGLTDTQYF
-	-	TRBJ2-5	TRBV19	TGTGCCAGTAGTGGAGACAGGTTCCCTGAGACCCAGTACTTC	CASSGDRFPETQYF
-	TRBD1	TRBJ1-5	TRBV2	TGTGCCGACCGACAGGGGGAGGGCCAGCCCCAGCATTTT	CADRQGEGQPQHF
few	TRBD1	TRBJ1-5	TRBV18	TGTGCCAGCTCTCGAGGGACAGCCAACAATCAGCCCCAGCATTTT	CASSRGTANNQPQHF
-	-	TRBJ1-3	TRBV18	TGTGCCAGCTTAAGGGACATGGGAAACACCATATATTTT	CASLRDMGNTIYF
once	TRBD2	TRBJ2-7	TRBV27	TGTGCCAGCAGTTATTTCCCTCCCCCGGGGGGCTACGAGCAGTACTTC	CASSYFPPPGGYEQYF
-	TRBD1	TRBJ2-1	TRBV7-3	TGTGCCAGCAGCCGGGGGACAGGGAGAGGGAATGAGCAGTTCTTC	CASSRGTGRGNEQFF
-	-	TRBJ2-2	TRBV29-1	TGCAGCGTACGACTAACGACTGGGAACACCGGGGAGCTGTTTTTT	CSVRLTTGNTGELFF
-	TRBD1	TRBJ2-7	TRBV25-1	TGTGCCAGCAGTTTCGGGGGACAGGGCGGATACGAGCAGTACTTC	CASSFGGQGGYEQYF
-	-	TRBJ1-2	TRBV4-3	TGCGCCAGCAGCCAAGTCCTCAACTATGGCTACACCTTC	CASSQVLNYGYTF
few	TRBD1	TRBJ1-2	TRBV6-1	TGTGCCAGCAGTGCACAGGGGGGAGATGGCTACACCTTC	CASSAQGGDGYTF
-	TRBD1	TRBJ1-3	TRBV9	TGTGCCAGCAGCGTACAAGGTACCTACAGGGGTGGAAACACCATATATTTT	CASSVQGTYRGGNTIYF
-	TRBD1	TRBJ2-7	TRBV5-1	TGCGCCAGCAGCGAGGGACAGCCCCTAATCGGCGAGCAGTACTTC	CASSEGQPLIGEQYF
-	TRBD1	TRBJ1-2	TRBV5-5	TGTGCCAGCAACAGACAGGGGACGGGCGGCTACACCTTC	CASNRQGTGGYTF
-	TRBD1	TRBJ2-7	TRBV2	TGTGCCAGCGCCTACCAAGGACAGGGCCACGAGCAGTACTTC	CASAYQGQGHEQYF
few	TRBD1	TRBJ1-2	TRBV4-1	TGCGCCAGCAGCCAAGGAGACGGGACAGAGGATGGCTACACCTTC	CASSQGDGTEDGYTF
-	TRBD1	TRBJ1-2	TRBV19	TGTGCCAGTAGGCCGACAGGGGTTGATGGCTACACCTTC	CASRPTGVDGYTF
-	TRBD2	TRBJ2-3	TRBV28	TGTGCCAGCAGTCCCAGCGGGGGAAGCACAGATACGCAGTATTTT	CASSPSGGSTDTQYF
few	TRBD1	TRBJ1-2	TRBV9	TGTGCCAGCGGGGACAGAGAAGGCTACACCTTC	CASGDREGYTF
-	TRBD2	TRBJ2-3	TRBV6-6	TGTGCCAGCGGTTTGCGCGGGGGGCGACGCACAGATACACAGTATTTT	CASGLRGGRRTDTQYF
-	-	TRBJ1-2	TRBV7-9	TGTGCCAGCAGCTTTTGGGAGAAAGATGGCTACACCTTC	CASSFWEKDGYTF
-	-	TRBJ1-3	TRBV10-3	TGTGCCATCAGTGAGTCAGGGCAGGGGCAAGGAAACACCATATATTTT	CAISESGQGQGNTIYF
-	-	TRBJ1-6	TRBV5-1	TGCGCCAGCAGCTTGGGGGGGGAGAATTCACCCCTCCACTTT	CASSLGGENSPLHF
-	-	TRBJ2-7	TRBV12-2	TGCGCAAGTCGCTTAGTTCCCGGGACAGCCATCTCCTACGAGCAGTACTTC	CASRLVPGTAISYEQYF
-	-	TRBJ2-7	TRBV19	TGTGCCAGTAGCCTCAGGGTGTCGTCCCTTTACGAGCAGTACTTC	CASSLRVSSLYEQYF
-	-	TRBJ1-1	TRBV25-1	TGTGCCAGCAGCAAAGGCGGGGTTAGCACTGAAGCTTTCTTT	CASSKGGVSTEAFF
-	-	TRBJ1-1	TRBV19	TGTGCCACCAACGGTCTCACTGAAGCTTTCTTT	CATNGLTEAFF
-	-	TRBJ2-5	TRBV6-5	TGTGCCAGCAGTTACTCGTGGGGGGTGGGGGAGACCCAGTACTTC	CASSYSWGVGETQYF
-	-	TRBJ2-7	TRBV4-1	TGCGCCAGCAGCCAGGTACAGGTAACCTACGAGCAGTACTTC	CASSQVQVTYEQYF
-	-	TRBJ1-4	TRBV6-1	TGTGCCAGCAGTGCCCCTCCGGGACGTCCGGGGGCAACTAATGAAAAACTGTTTTTT	CASSAPPGRPGATNEKLFF
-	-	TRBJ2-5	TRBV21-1	TGTGCCAGCGAGGCAAAGACCCAGTACTTC	CASEAKTQYF
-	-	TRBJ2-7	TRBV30	TGTGCCTGGAGCGCAGGGGTCTCCTACGAGCAGTACTTC	CAWSAGVSYEQYF
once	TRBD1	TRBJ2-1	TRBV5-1	TGCGCCAGCATGACAGGGGGCGTAATCAATGAGCAGTTCTTC	CASMTGGVINEQFF
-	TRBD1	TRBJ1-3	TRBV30	TGTGCCCTGGACAGGGAGATTGGAAACACCATATATTTT	CALDREIGNTIYF